This T cell receptor (beta chain) emerged from a study of immune evolution from preneoplasia to lung adenocarcinoma. Produced via immunoSEQ multiplex PCR; TCRdb's table is partial and in-frame only. This table has fewer than 7,500 clones, around four fifths appearing once. The V gene's germline CDR1 is SGHTA and CDR2 FQGNSA. The length of the CDR3 is 12 residues. V shed 5 bases, J shed 6 bases, and the junction held 3 bases outside the gene matches. Sequences were obtained from FFPE minimally invasive lung adenocarcinoma tissue. V gene TRBV7-2 combines with J gene TRBJ1-1; 7 bases are a match to TRBD1. This clonotype originated in a person between 55 and 80 years old with lung adenocarcinoma. The chain's CDR3 is CASSRGGPEAFF. Written as DNA, the CDR3 is TGTGCCAGCAGCCGAGGGGGCCCTGAAGCTTTCTTT.